Listed below are T cell receptor beta chains from one sample, sequenced in a study of blood T cell repertoires in COVID-19. Method: immunoSEQ multiplex PCR; TCRdb's copy keeps in-frame clones and lacks some. The profile shows 450,000 to 600,000 clones, roughly 87% of them singletons. Sequenced material: PBMCs or T cells enriched from blood (not recorded which). These receptor sequences come from a woman between 18 and 29 years old who had recovered from COVID-19. Each CDR3 is given with its conserved first and last residue. The size field is filled for only some rows; it gives once, few, many or a size class.

j_call,clone_size,v_call,cdr3_aa
TRBJ2-7,NA,TRBV4-1,CASSPLAVSGGKYEQYF
TRBJ1-5,NA,TRBV2,CASSEEQGSAQPQHF
TRBJ1-1,NA,TRBV18,CASSEARRRANTEAFF
TRBJ1-1,NA,TRBV10-3,CAISEFGQGVTEAFF
TRBJ2-5,once,TRBV9,CASSARSGAIQETQYF
TRBJ1-1,NA,TRBV11-2,CASSPLDRNTEAFF
TRBJ2-1,NA,TRBV4-2,CASRQGPGTETGVRNEQFF
TRBJ2-2,NA,TRBV7-2,CASSLGLAGAGELFF
TRBJ1-1,NA,TRBV6-1,CASSPLPGTEAFF
TRBJ1-2,NA,TRBV7-9,CASGTENYGYTF
TRBJ2-7,NA,TRBV19,CASSPWTGPYEQYF
TRBJ1-2,NA,TRBV29-1,CSPTGQNYGYTF
TRBJ2-5,once,TRBV21-1,CASIGARNTTSGREETQYF
TRBJ1-2,NA,TRBV6-5,CASSPVRGGGYTF
TRBJ2-3,NA,TRBV10-3,CATFDRGSSTDTQYF
TRBJ1-2,once,TRBV6-5,CASSTGDSSSYTF
TRBJ2-1,NA,TRBV4-1,CASSPRTGGGLYNEQFF